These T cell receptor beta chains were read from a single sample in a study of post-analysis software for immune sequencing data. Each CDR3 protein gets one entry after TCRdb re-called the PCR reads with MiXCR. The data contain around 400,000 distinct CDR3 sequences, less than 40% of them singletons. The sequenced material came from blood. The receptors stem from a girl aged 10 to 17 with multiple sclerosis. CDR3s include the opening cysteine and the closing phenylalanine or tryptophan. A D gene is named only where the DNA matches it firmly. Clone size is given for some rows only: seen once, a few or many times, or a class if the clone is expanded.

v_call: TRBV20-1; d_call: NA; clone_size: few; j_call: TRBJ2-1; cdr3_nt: TGCAGTGCTGCGGTGGGGTATGAGCAGTTCTTC; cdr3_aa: CSAAVGYEQFF
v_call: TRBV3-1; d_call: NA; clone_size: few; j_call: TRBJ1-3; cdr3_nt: TGTGCCAGCAGCCAAGAACCACAGGATTTCTCTGGAAACACCATATATTTT; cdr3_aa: CASSQEPQDFSGNTIYF
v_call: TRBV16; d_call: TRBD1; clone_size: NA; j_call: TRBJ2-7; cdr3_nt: TGTGCCAGCAGCCAATATGGGACAGGGAGGCACGAGCAGTACTTC; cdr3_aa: CASSQYGTGRHEQYF
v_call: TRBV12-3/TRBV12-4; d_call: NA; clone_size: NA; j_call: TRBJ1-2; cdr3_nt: TGTGCCAGCATGATCAGCGGTAATGGCTACACCTTC; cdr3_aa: CASMISGNGYTF
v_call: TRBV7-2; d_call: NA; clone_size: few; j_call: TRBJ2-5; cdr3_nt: TGTGCCAGCAGCTCTTTTCTCGGGGGAGCTGAGACCCAGTACTTC; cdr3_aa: CASSSFLGGAETQYF
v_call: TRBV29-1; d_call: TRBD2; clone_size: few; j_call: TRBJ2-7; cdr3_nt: TGCAGCGTTTTAGCGGGGGGACGCTACGAGCAGTACTTC; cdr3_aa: CSVLAGGRYEQYF
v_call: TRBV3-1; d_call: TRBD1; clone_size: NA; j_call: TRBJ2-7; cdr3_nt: TGTGCCAGCAGCACTCACGGACAGGACTACGAGCAGTACTTC; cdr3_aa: CASSTHGQDYEQYF
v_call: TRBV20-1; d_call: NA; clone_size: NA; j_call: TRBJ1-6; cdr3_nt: TGCAGTGCTAAAATACAGGGTGGAAATTCACCCCTCCACTTT; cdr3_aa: CSAKIQGGNSPLHF
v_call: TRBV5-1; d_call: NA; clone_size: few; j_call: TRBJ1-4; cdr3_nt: TGCGCCAGCAGCTTCACAGGGAGGATGACTAATGAAAAACTGTTTTTT; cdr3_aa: CASSFTGRMTNEKLFF
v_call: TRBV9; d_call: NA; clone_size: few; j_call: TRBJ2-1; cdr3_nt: TGTGCCAGCAGCACTCAGGGACTGACCGAGCAGTTCTTC; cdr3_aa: CASSTQGLTEQFF
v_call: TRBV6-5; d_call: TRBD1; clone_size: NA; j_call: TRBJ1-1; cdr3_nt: TGTGCCAGCAGTGCCCGCGAAGGGGGCGCTGAAGCTTTCTTT; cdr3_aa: CASSAREGGAEAFF
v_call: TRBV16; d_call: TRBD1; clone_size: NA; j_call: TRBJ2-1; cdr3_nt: TGTGCCAGCAGCCCCCCGGGACAGGGGAGCAATGAGCAGTTCTTC; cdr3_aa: CASSPPGQGSNEQFF
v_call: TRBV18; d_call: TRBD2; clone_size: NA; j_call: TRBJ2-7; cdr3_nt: TGTGCCAGCTCTTCTAGGGAGGGCCGAGAAGGGTCCTACGAGCAGTACTTC; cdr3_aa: CASSSREGREGSYEQYF
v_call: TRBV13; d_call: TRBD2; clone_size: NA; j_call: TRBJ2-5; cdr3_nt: TGTGCCAGCAGCTTACGGGGTGTAGGGCTAGCGGGGGCCCAAGAGACCCAGTACTTC; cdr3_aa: CASSLRGVGLAGAQETQYF
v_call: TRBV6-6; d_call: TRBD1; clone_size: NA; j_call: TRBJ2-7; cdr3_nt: TGTGCCAGCAGTTACTCTCTTGACAGGGGCTACGAGCAGTACTTC; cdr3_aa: CASSYSLDRGYEQYF
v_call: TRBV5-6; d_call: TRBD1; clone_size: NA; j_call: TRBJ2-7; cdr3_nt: TGTGCCAGCAGCCCAGGACAGGGCCTCTACGAGCAGTACTTC; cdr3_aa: CASSPGQGLYEQYF
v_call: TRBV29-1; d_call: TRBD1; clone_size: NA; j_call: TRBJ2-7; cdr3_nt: TGCAGCGTTCCGGGACAGCTAGGGGAGCAGTACTTC; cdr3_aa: CSVPGQLGEQYF
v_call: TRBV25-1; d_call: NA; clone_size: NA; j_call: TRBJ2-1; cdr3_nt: TGTGCCAGCAGTGAATTTTCGAGAGGTGAGCAGTTCTTC; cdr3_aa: CASSEFSRGEQFF
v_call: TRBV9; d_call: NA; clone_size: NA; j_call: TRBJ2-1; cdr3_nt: TGTGCCAGCAGCGCCCGGGCCCCCTTAATGGCCAATGAGCAGTTCTTC; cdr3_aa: CASSARAPLMANEQFF
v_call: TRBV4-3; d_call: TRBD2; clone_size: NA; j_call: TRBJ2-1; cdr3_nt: TGCGCCAGCAGCCAAGATCCTAGCGGGGGGGTCAATGAGCAGTTCTTC; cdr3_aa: CASSQDPSGGVNEQFF
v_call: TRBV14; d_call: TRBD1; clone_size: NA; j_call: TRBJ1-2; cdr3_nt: TGTGCCAGCAGCCAAGCCTCGGGACAGGGGGCGCATGGCTACACCTTC; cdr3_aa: CASSQASGQGAHGYTF
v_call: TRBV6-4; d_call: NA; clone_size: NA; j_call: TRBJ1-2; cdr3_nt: TGTGCCAGCAGTGAAGGAGGGTTTGGCGGCTACACCTTC; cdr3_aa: CASSEGGFGGYTF
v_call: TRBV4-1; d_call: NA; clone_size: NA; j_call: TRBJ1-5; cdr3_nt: TGCGCCAGCAGCCAAGGTGGGGGGCAGCCCCAGCATTTT; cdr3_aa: CASSQGGGQPQHF
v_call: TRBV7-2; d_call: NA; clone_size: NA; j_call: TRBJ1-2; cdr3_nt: TGTGCCAGCACCCTAGGGGGGATCTATGGCTACACCTTC; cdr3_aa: CASTLGGIYGYTF
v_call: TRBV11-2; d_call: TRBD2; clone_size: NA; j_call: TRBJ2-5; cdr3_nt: TGTGCCAGCAGCCCTATAGCGGGGCCCCAAGAGACCCAGTACTTC; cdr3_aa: CASSPIAGPQETQYF
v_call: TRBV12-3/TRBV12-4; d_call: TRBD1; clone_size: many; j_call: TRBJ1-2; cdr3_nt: TGTGCCAGCAGGGACAGGGGTGGCTACACCTTC; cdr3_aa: CASRDRGGYTF
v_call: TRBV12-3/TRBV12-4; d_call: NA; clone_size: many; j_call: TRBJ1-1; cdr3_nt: TGTGCCAGCAGCCCGTGGGTCCCTGAAGCTTTCTTT; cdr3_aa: CASSPWVPEAFF
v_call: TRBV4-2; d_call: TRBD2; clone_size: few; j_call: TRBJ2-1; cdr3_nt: TGTGCCAGCAGCGGCGGGGGGCCTTACAATGAGCAGTTCTTC; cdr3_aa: CASSGGGPYNEQFF
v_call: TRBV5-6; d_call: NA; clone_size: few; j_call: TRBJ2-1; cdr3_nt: TGTGCCAGCAGCGCCGGACAGAGTTACAATGAGCAGTTCTTC; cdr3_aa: CASSAGQSYNEQFF
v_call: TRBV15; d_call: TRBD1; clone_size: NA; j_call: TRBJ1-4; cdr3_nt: TGTGCCACCAGCAGAGATCGGGACAGGAACAATGAAAAACTGTTTTTT; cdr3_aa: CATSRDRDRNNEKLFF
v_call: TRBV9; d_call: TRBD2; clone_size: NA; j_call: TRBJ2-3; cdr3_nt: TGTGCCAGCAGCGCGACTAGCGTAGTATTTTCTAGCACAGATACGCAGTATTTT; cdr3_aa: CASSATSVVFSSTDTQYF
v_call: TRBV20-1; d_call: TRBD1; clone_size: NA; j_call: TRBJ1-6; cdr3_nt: TGCAGTGCTAGAGGAGTTCAGGGACAGGGTAATTCACCCCTCCACTTT; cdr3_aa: CSARGVQGQGNSPLHF
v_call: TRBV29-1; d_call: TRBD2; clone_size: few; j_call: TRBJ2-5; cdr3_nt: TGCAGCGTTGGGGAGCGGGGGGGTGGAGAGACCCAGTACTTC; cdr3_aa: CSVGERGGGETQYF
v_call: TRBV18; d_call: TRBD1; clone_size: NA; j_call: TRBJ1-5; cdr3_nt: TGTGCCAGCTCACCACAATGGGACAGGGGGAATCAGCCCCAGCATTTT; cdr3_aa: CASSPQWDRGNQPQHF
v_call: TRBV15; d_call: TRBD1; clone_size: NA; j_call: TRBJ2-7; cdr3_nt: TGTGCCACCAGCAGTTCTGCGGACAGGGTGGACGAGCAGTACTTC; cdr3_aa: CATSSSADRVDEQYF
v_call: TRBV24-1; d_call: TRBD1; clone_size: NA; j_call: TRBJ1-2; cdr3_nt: TGTGCCACCAGTGACAGGGGGCTCGAGGGCTACACCTTC; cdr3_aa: CATSDRGLEGYTF
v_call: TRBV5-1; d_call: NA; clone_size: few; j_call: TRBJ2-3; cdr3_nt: TGCGCCAGCAGCTTGGGTCTAGATAGGGCAGATACGCAGTATTTT; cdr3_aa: CASSLGLDRADTQYF
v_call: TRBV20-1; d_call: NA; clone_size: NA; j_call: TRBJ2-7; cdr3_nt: TGCAGTGCCAGCCCTAGAGGGCGTTGGTACGAGCAGTACTTC; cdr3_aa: CSASPRGRWYEQYF
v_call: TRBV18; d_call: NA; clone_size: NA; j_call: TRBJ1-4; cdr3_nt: TGTGCCAGCTCGACAGGCTTAATGGCTAATGAAAAACTGTTTTTT; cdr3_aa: CASSTGLMANEKLFF
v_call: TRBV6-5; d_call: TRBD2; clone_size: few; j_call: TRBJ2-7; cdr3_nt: TGTGCCAGCAGTGGTACAGCGGGGGGGCAGGAGCAGTACTTC; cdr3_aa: CASSGTAGGQEQYF
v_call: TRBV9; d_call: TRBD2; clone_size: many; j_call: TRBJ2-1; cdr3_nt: TGTGCCAGCAGCGGAGGCTTGGGGACTAGCGGCAATGAGCAGTTCTTC; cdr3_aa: CASSGGLGTSGNEQFF
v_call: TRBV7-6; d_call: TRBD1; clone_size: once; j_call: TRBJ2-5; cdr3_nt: TGTGCCAGCAGCTCATCCCAGGGACAGGGACAAGAGACCCAGTACTTC; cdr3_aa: CASSSSQGQGQETQYF
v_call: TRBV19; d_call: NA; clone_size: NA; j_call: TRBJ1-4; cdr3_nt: TGTGCCTGTAGTAAAGGACCCCCGGGAACTAATGAAAAACTGTTTTTT; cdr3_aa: CACSKGPPGTNEKLFF
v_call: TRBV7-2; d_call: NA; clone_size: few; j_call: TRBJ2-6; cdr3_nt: TGTGCCAGCAGCTCGAATCCCGGGGGATCCGGGGCCAACGTCCTGACTTTC; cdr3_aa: CASSSNPGGSGANVLTF
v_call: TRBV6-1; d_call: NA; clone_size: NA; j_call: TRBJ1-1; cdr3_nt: TGTGCCAGCAGTGAAGCGTGGCAGCTTCTTCTGAACACTGAAGCTTTCTTT; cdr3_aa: CASSEAWQLLLNTEAFF
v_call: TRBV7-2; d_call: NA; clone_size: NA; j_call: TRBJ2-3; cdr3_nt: TGTGCCAGCAGTCCAACAACAGGGTTGTCTAGCACAGATACGCAGTATTTT; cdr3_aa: CASSPTTGLSSTDTQYF
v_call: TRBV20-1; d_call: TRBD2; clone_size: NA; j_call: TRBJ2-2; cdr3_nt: TGCAGTGCTCAACTAGCGGGGGGAACCGGGGAGCTGTTTTTT; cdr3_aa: CSAQLAGGTGELFF
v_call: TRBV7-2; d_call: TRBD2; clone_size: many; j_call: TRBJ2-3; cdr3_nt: TGTGCCAGCAGCCCCGGAAGCGGGGGGGGTACAGATACGCAGTATTTT; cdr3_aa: CASSPGSGGGTDTQYF
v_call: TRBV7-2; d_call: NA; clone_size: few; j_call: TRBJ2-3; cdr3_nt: TGTGCCAGCAGCTCGCGTTTTAGCACAGATACGCAGTATTTT; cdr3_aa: CASSSRFSTDTQYF
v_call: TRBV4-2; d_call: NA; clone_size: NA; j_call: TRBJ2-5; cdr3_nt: TGTGCCAGCAGCCAAGAAGAGGAGGGGGGAATAGAGACCCAGTACTTC; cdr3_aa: CASSQEEEGGIETQYF
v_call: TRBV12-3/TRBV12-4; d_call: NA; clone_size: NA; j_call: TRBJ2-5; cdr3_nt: TGTGCCAGCAAAATAACTCCGGTGGAGACCCAGTACTTC; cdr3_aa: CASKITPVETQYF
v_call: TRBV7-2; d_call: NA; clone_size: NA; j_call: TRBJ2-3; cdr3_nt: TGTGCCAGCAGCTCAGGACCGATTAGGTACACAGATACGCAGTATTTT; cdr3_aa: CASSSGPIRYTDTQYF